This TCR beta chain was recovered during a study of control samples from healthy donors and cancer patients. This table comes from immunoSEQ multiplex PCR, and its TCRdb copy is limited to in-frame clones, with some not included. The sample yields about 130,000 clones, around nine tenths seen once. The germline V gene encodes CDR1 SGHTS and CDR2 YDEGEE. The CDR3 spans 14 residues. The junction had 4 bases not matched to a gene; V was cut back by 5 bases and J by 3 bases. The receptor was derived from a man in his forties or fifties in good health. The V call is TRBV5-8, the J call TRBJ2-5; 10 positions match TRBD1. The sample taken for sequencing was blood. The CDR3 coding sequence is TGTGCCAGCAGTAAGGGACAGGGGAAAGAGACCCAGTACTTC. Translated: CASSKGQGKETQYF.